Below are 26 T cell receptor beta chains sequenced from a single sample in a study of blood T cell repertoires in COVID-19. The table came from immunoSEQ multiplex PCR; TCRdb's copy has only in-frame clones and leaves some out. Here the sample spans fewer than 130,000 clones, roughly 71% being singletons. Specimen: peripheral blood. Receptors originate from an older man with acute or convalescent COVID-19.

As for this clone: At one of its ends the junction is not consistent with the germline gene, which may arise from a read error. This rearrangement joins TRBV6-5 to TRBJ1-6; 7 positions match TRBD1. The CDR3 has 15 residues. Germline CDR1 reads MNHEY; CDR2 reads SVGAGI. The CDR3 here is CASSRLDRLNSPLYF. The CDR3 region has the DNA TGTGCCAGCAGTCGCTTGGACAGGCTTAATTCACCCCTCTACTTT.

J is TRBJ2-7 and V is TRBV5-1, with TRBD2 matching over 13 bases. Trimming at V came to 3 bases and at J to 7 bases, leaving 7 bases not matched to a gene. Per the germline V gene, CDR1 is SGHRS and CDR2 is YFSETQ. This CDR3 region has 15 residues. The CDR3 sequence: CASSSLLAGGQEQYF. CDR3 nucleotides: TGCGCCAGCAGCTCCTTACTAGCGGGAGGGCAAGAGCAGTACTTC.

This clone showed up just a few times. The V call is TRBV19, the J call TRBJ2-1, with 7 bases aligning to TRBD1. V trimming: 3 bases; J trimming: 2 bases; junction bases outside the gene matches: 7. The CDR3 runs 16 residues. Germline CDR1 reads LNHDA; CDR2 reads SQIVND (reference sequence). CDR3 residues: CASSITSGQAYNEQFF. The CDR3 DNA sequence: TGTGCCAGTAGTATTACGTCAGGACAGGCCTACAATGAGCAGTTCTTC.

On this clone itself: Additional DNA sequences in this sample encode the identical CDR3. The chain uses TRBV18 and TRBJ1-2; 7 nucleotides align to TRBD1. After removal of 3 bases from V and 4 bases from J, the junction contained 2 bases not matched to a gene. Germline V gives CDR1 KGHSH, CDR2 LQKENI. This CDR3 is 13 amino acids long. For the CDR3, the DNA is TGTGCCAGCTCACCCGGGACAGTCTATGGCTACACCTTC. Translated: CASSPGTVYGYTF.

The count of this clone is one. The V gene is TRBV27, the J gene TRBJ2-1, with 7 bases aligning to TRBD2. This CDR3 has 16 amino acids. CDR1 MNHEY and CDR2 SMNVEV come from the germline V gene (reference sequence). The V gene end was trimmed by 5 bases and the J gene end by 8 bases; junction bases not matched to a gene: 15. The CDR3 DNA is TGTGCCAGCAGTCCCCTCGAAAGCGGGACTTCGGATGAGCAGTTCTTC. This encodes CASSPLESGTSDEQFF.

The chain uses TRBV9 and TRBJ2-7, with 10 bases fitting TRBD1. CDR1 SGDLS and CDR2 YYNGEE come from the germline V gene. This CDR3 spans 15 amino acids. V lost 4 bases to trimming and J lost 6 bases; unmatched junction nucleotides: 10. The CDR3 loop reads CASSPSPWTGGEQYF. The CDR3 DNA is TGTGCCAGCAGCCCTTCCCCCTGGACAGGGGGCGAGCAGTACTTC.

This clone has a single count. Here the CDR3 reads CASSLASSYNSPLHF. The CDR3 DNA sequence: TGTGCCAGCAGTTTAGCCAGCTCCTATAATTCACCCCTCCACTTT. The chain is built from TRBV28 and TRBJ1-6; D ambiguous. V lost 2 bases to trimming and J lost 0 bases, with 5 bases between them. Germline loops: CDR1 MDHEN, CDR2 SYDVKM. The CDR3 is 15 residues long.

The chain is built from TRBV7-2 and TRBJ2-7; 9 nucleotides match TRBD1. The CDR3 covers 16 residues. Germline lookup yields CDR1 SGHTA and CDR2 FQGNSA. Unmatched junction bases numbered 12, after V lost 5 bases and J lost 4 bases. This chain's CDR3 is CASSTFPGQGFYEQYF. CDR3 DNA: TGTGCCAGCAGCACTTTTCCGGGACAGGGTTTTTACGAGCAGTACTTC.

This clone was seen repeatedly, ten times or more. J is TRBJ2-1 and V is TRBV28, with D tentatively TRBD2 (6 bases). CDR1 MDHEN and CDR2 SYDVKM come from the germline V gene. The CDR3 extends over 13 amino acids. Trimming removed 2 bases from V and 9 bases from J, with 11 bases in between. Here the CDR3 reads CASSLRLEGEQFF. The CDR3, as DNA: TGTGCCAGCAGTTTAAGACTAGAGGGTGAGCAGTTCTTC.

The chain uses TRBV30 and TRBJ1-4; D perhaps matches TRBD1 (6 bases). Trimming took 3 bases from V and 8 from J, leaving 19 bases between them. The length of the CDR3 is 15 residues. Germline CDR1 is GTSNPN and CDR2 is SVGIG (reference sequence). CDR3 sequence (DNA): TGTGCCTGGAGCGCACCGGGGAGGGGGGGAGAAAAACTGTTTTTT. Translating gives CAWSAPGRGGEKLFF.

The CDR3 region has the DNA TGTGCCAGCAGCTTAGACCCGACTAGCGAGCAGTTCTTC. This sequence encodes CASSLDPTSEQFF. The chain recombines TRBV11-2 with TRBJ2-1; 7 nucleotides match TRBD2. Germline CDR1 and CDR2: SGHAT and FQNNGV. Trimming cost V 0 bases and J 10 bases; bases outside gene matches: 3. This CDR3 spans 13 amino acids.

The V call is TRBV4-1, the J call TRBJ2-7, with a possible D match to TRBD1 (6 bases). The CDR3 spans 14 residues. Deletions cut 4 bases from V and 5 bases from J, with 15 bases between. The germline V gene has CDR1 MGHRA and CDR2 YSYEKL. CDR3 residues: CASSPSTGYDEQYF. The CDR3 nucleotides are TGCGCCAGCAGCCCATCCACAGGGTATGACGAGCAGTACTTC.

This clone was seen just once. V usage is TRBV18 and J usage is TRBJ1-1, with D uncertain. The CDR3 is 13 amino acids. In germline, CDR1 is KGHSH, CDR2 LQKENI. The V and J ends lost 4 bases and 3 bases respectively, with 9 bases between them. CDR3 sequence (DNA): TGTGCCAGCTCACTGGTGCGGGACACTGAAGCTTTCTTT. Its translation is CASSLVRDTEAFF.

The chain links TRBV10-3 to TRBJ2-5; TRBD1 aligns across 9 bases. Unmatched junction bases numbered 9, after V lost 6 bases and J lost 4 bases. Germline V gene data show CDR1 as ENHRY and CDR2 as SYGVKD. The CDR3 has 15 amino acids. CDR3 amino acids: CAIREDRGFGETQYF. Here the CDR3 DNA reads TGTGCCATCAGGGAGGACAGGGGATTCGGAGAGACCCAGTACTTC.

This clone was detected only once. This chain links TRBV27 with TRBJ2-6; a weak D match, TRBD2 (5 bases). V lost 6 bases and J 1 base, leaving 16 bases between the germline ends. The CDR3 runs 17 residues. CDR1 and CDR2 from the germline V gene are MNHEY and SMNVEV (reference sequence). In nucleotides, the CDR3 is TGTGCCAGCAGGGATTTGGGAGTAAGGTCTGGGGCCAACGTCCTGACTTTC. Its protein is CASRDLGVRSGANVLTF.

This chain links TRBV5-6 with TRBJ1-1; D gene ambiguous. Germline V gives CDR1 SGHDT, CDR2 YYEEEE. Trimming shortened V by 4 bases and J by 3 bases, and 13 bases separated the two germline ends. The CDR3 has 14 residues. The CDR3 sequence is CASSQPGRDTEAFF. The CDR3 nucleotides are TGTGCCAGCAGCCAGCCCGGCCGGGACACTGAAGCTTTCTTT.

This clone has a count of ten or more. The gene calls are TRBV5-1 and TRBJ1-2; 10 bases fit TRBD1. The CDR3 has 14 residues. Trimming took 2 bases from V and 8 from J; bases not matched to a gene: 6. The germline gives CDR1 SGHRS, CDR2 YFSETQ. In DNA, the CDR3 is TGCGCCAGCAGCTTAGGCGGGACAGGGGTCGGCTACACCTTC. This gives the protein CASSLGGTGVGYTF. The whole variable domain, filled in from reference TRBV5-1 and TRBJ1-2, reads KAGVTQTPRYLIKTRGQQVTLSCSPISGHRSVSWYQQTPGQGLQFLFEYFSETQRNKGNFPGRFSGRQFSNSRSEMNVSTLELGDSALYLCASSLGGTGVGYTFGSGTRLTVV.

J is TRBJ2-7 and V is TRBV29-1, with 7 bases aligning to TRBD2. V dropped 7 bases and J dropped 3; count of bases not matched to a gene: 6. The CDR3 has 12 residues. Germline CDR1 and CDR2: SQVTM and ANQGSEA. The CDR3 sequence is CSATGGGYEQYF. The DNA of the CDR3 is TGCAGCGCCACGGGGGGAGGCTACGAGCAGTACTTC.

The V and J genes are TRBV6-2 or TRBV6-3 and TRBJ1-6; no firm D call. The CDR3 is 14 amino acids. Trimming left V 4 bases short and J 8 bases short, with 12 bases between. CDR1 MNHEY and CDR2 SVGEGT come from the germline V gene. The CDR3, as DNA: TGTGCCAGCAGTTTTGACGGAGACCATTCACCCCTCCACTTT. As protein: CASSFDGDHSPLHF.

The V call is TRBV11-3, the J call TRBJ2-1; D perhaps matches TRBD2 (6 bases). Germline V gene data show CDR1 as SGHNT and CDR2 as YENEEA. The CDR3 contains 13 residues. V dropped 2 bases and J dropped 9 bases, with 11 bases sitting between them. CDR3 sequence (DNA): TGTGCCAGCAGCTTAACCGGGGGTGCTGAGCAGTTCTTC. Amino acids: CASSLTGGAEQFF.

This clone has more than one count but fewer than ten. The rearrangement joins TRBV2 to TRBJ1-1; D remains ambiguous. This CDR3 has 13 amino acids. Germline V gene sequence: CDR1 SNHLY, CDR2 FYNNEI. Trimming removed 8 bases at V and 4 bases at J, with 14 bases between. The CDR3: CASSRGRATEAFF. The CDR3 DNA sequence: TGTGCCAGCTCGAGAGGGAGAGCCACTGAAGCTTTCTTT.

This clone was detected only once. The chain recombines TRBV4-3 with TRBJ2-5; TRBD2 matches at 10 bases. Trimming removed 1 base from V and 4 bases from J; junction bases left unmatched: 3. Germline CDR1 and CDR2: LGHNA and YSLEER. CDR3 length: 15 amino acids. CDR3 coding DNA: TGCGCCAGCAGCCAAGCCTCTAGCGGGAGAGAGACCCAGTACTTC. Residues: CASSQASSGRETQYF.

This chain links TRBV29-1 with TRBJ2-7; the D gene is possibly TRBD2 (5 bases). The CDR3 is 13 residues long. V gave up 4 bases and J gave up 7 bases, with 17 bases separating them. Germline CDR1 reads SQVTM; CDR2 reads ANQGSEA. In DNA form, the CDR3 reads TGCAGCGTTGGAGACTTAGGGTCGGGGGAGCAGTACTTC. As protein: CSVGDLGSGEQYF.

This chain uses TRBV9 with TRBJ2-7; 8 bases match TRBD1. CDR1 and CDR2 (germline): SGDLS, YYNGEE. The CDR3 is 14 amino acids. V lost 4 bases to trimming and J lost 3 bases; unmatched junction nucleotides: 6. The CDR3 here is CASSPMGTGYEQYF. CDR3 DNA: TGTGCCAGCAGCCCAATGGGGACAGGCTACGAGCAGTACTTC.

The chain is built from TRBV2 and TRBJ2-7, with TRBD1 identical over 7 bases. The CDR3 is made up of 15 amino acids. Trimming took 5 bases from V and 4 from J; bases not matched to a gene: 11. In germline, CDR1 is SNHLY, CDR2 FYNNEI. The CDR3 region has the DNA TGTGCCAGCAGTATGACCTTAGGGGGCGGTTACGAGCAGTACTTC. It specifies CASSMTLGGGYEQYF.

The chain employs TRBV3-1 (or the pseudogene TRBV3-2) and TRBJ2-5; D perhaps matches TRBD2 (6 bases). Germline lookup yields CDR1 LGHDT and CDR2 YNNKEL (reference sequence). V was cut by 4 bases and J by 5 bases, with 20 bases left in between. The CDR3 has 16 residues. The CDR3 DNA follows: TGTGCCAGCAGCCGTCTATCAGGGCCGGGAGTGGAGACCCAGTACTTC. It is translated as CASSRLSGPGVETQYF.